The next 31 T cell receptor beta chains were all read from a single sample in a study of cytomegalovirus exposure and HLA in healthy donors. PCR was performed using 60 Vbeta and 13 Jbeta primers. Profiled with immunoSEQ multiplex PCR; TCRdb holds only in-frame clones, not every one. This sample has roughly 110,000 clones, with 71% found just once. Sequences were obtained from PBMCs. The source of these receptors is a female donor in good health and CMV-seronegative.

This clone was recorded only once. The gene calls are TRBV5-6 and TRBJ2-3, with 7 positions matching TRBD1. Germline-derived CDR1 and CDR2 are SGHDT and YYEEEE. This CDR3 spans 17 amino acids. Unmatched junction bases numbered 14, after V lost 0 bases and J lost 7 bases. CDR3 sequence reads: CASSLVNKGALGNTQYF. The DNA for the CDR3 is TGTGCCAGCAGCTTGGTTAATAAGGGGGCTCTTGGTAATACGCAGTATTTT.

The V gene is TRBV28, the J gene TRBJ2-5, with 9 bases aligning to TRBD2. V lost 8 bases, J lost 5 bases, and 30 bases stayed unmatched. The CDR3 spans 21 residues. Germline CDR1 MDHEN, CDR2 SYDVKM. The CDR3 loop is CASRQFGLAGTSPFGKETQYF. CDR3 in DNA: TGTGCCAGCCGACAGTTTGGTTTGGCCGGGACTAGCCCCTTCGGAAAGGAGACCCAGTACTTC.

The sample holds a few counts of this clone. The chain links TRBV7-9 to TRBJ2-2, with D tentatively TRBD2 (6 bases). Trimming stripped 1 base from V and 3 bases from J, with 9 bases between. CDR3 length equals 15 residues. Germline V lookup: CDR1 SEHNR, CDR2 FQNEAQ (reference sequence). The CDR3 DNA sequence: TGTGCCAGCAGCTTAGTTAGCGGCTACACCGGGGAGCTGTTTTTT. Its translation: CASSLVSGYTGELFF.

V usage is TRBV6-4 and J usage is TRBJ2-7, with TRBD2 matching 10 bases. This CDR3 comprises 17 residues. The V gene end was trimmed by 0 bases and the J gene end by 5 bases; junction bases not matched to a gene: 10. CDR1 is MRHNA and CDR2 is SNTAGT in the germline V gene. CDR3 loop: CASSDSPGAGGPHEQYF. The CDR3 nucleotides read TGTGCCAGCAGTGACTCCCCGGGAGCGGGAGGGCCCCACGAGCAGTACTTC.

J is TRBJ1-3 and V is TRBV5-6; 7 nucleotides agree with TRBD1. The length of the CDR3 is 14 residues. Per germline, CDR1 SGHDT and CDR2 YYEEEE. V trimming: 2 bases; J trimming: 4 bases; junction bases outside the gene matches: 3. The CDR3 loop is CASSLGGAGNTIYF. In nucleotides, the CDR3 is TGTGCCAGCAGCTTAGGGGGCGCGGGAAACACCATATATTTT. Looking up the rest from reference TRBV5-6 and TRBJ1-3 gives the full variable domain: DAGVTQSPTHLIKTRGQQVTLRCSPKSGHDTVSWYQQALGQGPQFIFQYYEEEERQRGNFPDRFSGHQFPNYSSELNVNALLLGDSALYLCASSLGGAGNTIYFGEGSWLTVV.

V usage is TRBV9 and J usage is TRBJ1-2, with 7 positions matching TRBD1. The ends lost 3 bases at V and 2 bases at J; junction bases unmatched: 4. From germline, CDR1 is SGDLS and CDR2 YYNGEE. This CDR3 spans 14 amino acids. The CDR3: CASSAQGYNYGYTF. The CDR3 DNA is TGTGCCAGCAGCGCACAGGGGTACAACTATGGCTACACCTTC.

The CDR3 DNA sequence: TGTGCCAGCAGCCTTAACCCGGGACAGAGCGGAAACACCATATATTTT. Its translation: CASSLNPGQSGNTIYF. The chain uses TRBV28 and TRBJ1-3; TRBD1 matches at 7 bases. Germline CDR1 reads MDHEN; CDR2 reads SYDVKM. V was clipped by 6 bases and J by 4 bases; unmatched bases: 12. The CDR3 is 16 residues long.

J is TRBJ2-7 and V is TRBV9, with 10 positions matching TRBD1. Germline CDR1 and CDR2: SGDLS and YYNGEE. The CDR3 is 17 amino acids. V lost 0 bases and J lost 5; bases outside the gene matches: 11. CDR3 in DNA: TGTGCCAGCAGCGTAGGGACAGGGGGGACGGGGCACCACGAGCAGTACTTC. Its protein is CASSVGTGGTGHHEQYF.

This clone showed up just once. The CDR3 loop is CASSLGQVRPQNTEAFF. The CDR3 bases are TGCGCCAGCAGCTTAGGACAGGTCCGACCACAGAACACTGAAGCTTTCTTT. This chain links TRBV5-1 with TRBJ1-1; 7 bases align to TRBD1. CDR1 is SGHRS, CDR2 YFSETQ, per germline. The CDR3 length is 17 residues. The J segment lost 1 base and the V segment lost 2 bases, leaving 11 bases of the junction unmatched. Based on the CDR3 plus reference TRBV5-1 and TRBJ1-1, the full variable domain is KAGVTQTPRYLIKTRGQQVTLSCSPISGHRSVSWYQQTPGQGLQFLFEYFSETQRNKGNFPGRFSGRQFSNSRSEMNVSTLELGDSALYLCASSLGQVRPQNTEAFFGQGTRLTVV.

V and J are TRBV10-3 and TRBJ2-5, with a possible D match to TRBD1 (6 bases). The CDR3 runs to 13 residues. CDR1 ENHRY and CDR2 SYGVKD come from the germline V gene. The V and J ends lost 6 bases and 9 bases respectively, with 17 bases between them. CDR3 amino acids: CAIRRTAGSPQYF. The CDR3 DNA follows: TGTGCCATCAGGAGGACAGCAGGGTCGCCCCAGTACTTC.

The chain has TRBV6-6 and TRBJ1-3; TRBD1 aligns across 7 bases. V lost 1 base to trimming and J lost 3 bases; unmatched junction nucleotides: 6. The germline V gene has CDR1 MNHNY and CDR2 SVGAGI (reference sequence). The CDR3 contains 16 residues. The DNA for the CDR3 is TGTGCCAGCAGTTACTTTCCAGGGGGTAGTGGAAACACCATATATTTT. It codes for CASSYFPGGSGNTIYF.

V is TRBV4-3 and J is TRBJ2-1; TRBD2 matches 9 bases. Per germline, CDR1 LGHNA and CDR2 YSLEER. The CDR3 spans 15 residues. V lost 0 bases to trimming and J lost 4 bases; unmatched junction nucleotides: 1. The CDR3 DNA reads as TGCGCCAGCAGCCAAGAGCTAGCGGGGTACAATGAGCAGTTCTTC. Its protein is CASSQELAGYNEQFF.

The gene calls are TRBV28 and TRBJ2-1; a weak D match, TRBD2 (7 bases). Germline V gene data show CDR1 as MDHEN and CDR2 as SYDVKM. The CDR3 is 16 residues long. The ends were cut back, 7 bases at V and 4 bases at J, with 20 bases in the middle. The CDR3 loop reads CASTRSTGGSYNEQFF. As DNA, the CDR3 is TGTGCCAGCACCCGCTCCACGGGGGGCTCGTACAATGAGCAGTTCTTC.

The chain uses TRBV9 and TRBJ2-7; D gene uncertain. CDR3 size: 16 residues. Deletions cut 0 bases from V and 6 bases from J, with 19 bases between. Germline V gives CDR1 SGDLS, CDR2 YYNGEE. In DNA form, the CDR3 reads TGTGCCAGCAGCGTAGGATCGAGGTCCTATGGCTCCGAGCAGTACTTC. Protein: CASSVGSRSYGSEQYF.

This chain uses TRBV6-5 with TRBJ2-7, with TRBD2 identical over 8 bases. Looked up from germline, CDR1 is MNHEY and CDR2 is SVGAGI. The CDR3 consists of 15 residues. V was pared by 7 bases and J by 0 bases, with 8 bases of the junction left unmatched. CDR3 sequence reads: CASTVGRASSYEQYF. The CDR3, as DNA: TGTGCCAGCACCGTCGGGAGGGCGAGCTCCTACGAGCAGTACTTC.

V usage is TRBV5-1 and J usage is TRBJ2-7; 8 bases match TRBD2. There are 16 residues in the CDR3. The V and J ends lost 0 bases and 6 bases, in that order; junction bases with no gene match: 11. Germline V gene data show CDR1 as SGHRS and CDR2 as YFSETQ. The CDR3 nucleotides are TGCGCCAGCAGCTTGGATCCCGGGAGGGCCCTCCGCGAGCAGTACTTC. Amino acid sequence: CASSLDPGRALREQYF.

This clone has only a few counts. The J gene is TRBJ2-7, the V gene TRBV7-9; 8 bases are a match to TRBD2. Germline V gene data show CDR1 as SEHNR and CDR2 as FQNEAQ (reference sequence). The length of the CDR3 is 14 residues. The trim removed 5 bases at V and 0 bases at J, leaving 3 bases unmatched. The CDR3 is CASSQSGSSYEQYF. Written as DNA, the CDR3 is TGTGCCAGCAGCCAAAGCGGGAGCTCCTACGAGCAGTACTTC.

This clone occurred a few times. CDR3 protein: CASSFLAAGDTGELFF. CDR3 nucleotide sequence: TGTGCCAGCAGCTTCTTAGCCGCGGGAGACACCGGGGAGCTGTTTTTT. The rearrangement joins TRBV5-8 to TRBJ2-2, with 7 positions matching TRBD2. V lost 2 bases, J lost 3 bases, and 7 bases stayed unmatched. Germline CDR1 and CDR2: SGHTS and YDEGEE. CDR3 length equals 16 residues.

The V gene is TRBV5-1, the J gene TRBJ2-7; 9 bases are shared with TRBD1. In germline, CDR1 is SGHRS, CDR2 YFSETQ. J lost 2 bases, V lost 4 bases, and 7 bases had no gene match. The CDR3 consists of 15 residues. The CDR3 here is CASSPYRDRAYEQYF. The DNA of the CDR3 is TGCGCCAGCAGCCCCTACCGGGACAGGGCCTACGAGCAGTACTTC.

The V gene is TRBV28, the J gene TRBJ2-1; 7 nucleotides agree with TRBD1. Germline values: CDR1 MDHEN, CDR2 SYDVKM. The length of the CDR3 is 15 residues. Trimming cost V 6 bases and J 1 base; bases outside gene matches: 6. The CDR3, as DNA: TGTGCCAGCAGCCTGCCGGACAGGTCCTACAATGAGCAGTTCTTC. Its translation: CASSLPDRSYNEQFF.

This clone was seen a handful of times. The rearrangement links TRBV7-6 to TRBJ2-3; D remains unclear. CDR3 size: 15 residues. Germline assignment: CDR1 SGHVS and CDR2 FNYEAQ. V was shortened by 1 base and J by 5 bases, with 13 bases between the two germline ends. CDR3 protein: CASSLGSRHIDTQYF. CDR3 DNA sequence: TGTGCCAGCAGCTTAGGAAGCAGGCACATAGATACGCAGTATTTT.

The chain has TRBV7-2 and TRBJ2-6; TRBD1 matches 7 bases. V trimming: 1 base; J trimming: 0 bases; junction bases outside the gene matches: 6. Looked up from germline, CDR1 is SGHTA and CDR2 is FQGNSA. This CDR3 is built from 18 residues. CDR3 residues: CASSLGGTEGSGANVLTF. The CDR3 coding sequence is TGTGCCAGCAGCTTAGGGGGGACAGAGGGCTCTGGGGCCAACGTCCTGACTTTC.

The CDR3 protein is CATSSSTAWRGEKLFF. The CDR3 bases are TGTGCCACCAGCAGTTCGACAGCGTGGAGAGGTGAAAAACTGTTTTTT. The chain joins TRBV15 to TRBJ1-4; D is perhaps TRBD1 (5 bases). The germline V gene encodes CDR1 LNHNV and CDR2 YYDKDF (reference sequence). V dropped 3 bases and J dropped 7 bases, with 18 bases sitting between them. The CDR3 contains 16 residues.

This clone was counted between two and nine times. This rearrangement joins TRBV5-8 to TRBJ2-1, with a possible D match to TRBD2 (6 bases). Germline loops: CDR1 SGHTS, CDR2 YDEGEE. The germline V and J ends were trimmed by 4 bases and 5 bases, with 10 bases remaining between them. This CDR3 spans 13 amino acids. CDR3 region: CASSQDYDNEQFF. The CDR3 DNA sequence: TGTGCCAGCAGCCAGGACTATGACAATGAGCAGTTCTTC.

The rearrangement links TRBV10-2 to TRBJ2-7; 12 nucleotides line up with TRBD2. CDR1 is WSHSY and CDR2 is SAAADI in the germline V gene. The junction had 11 bases not matched to a gene; V was cut back by 5 bases and J by 6 bases. The CDR3 totals 16 residues. The CDR3 reads CASSTILAGGVGEQYF. The CDR3 bases are TGCGCCAGCAGTACGATTCTAGCGGGAGGGGTTGGCGAGCAGTACTTC.

This chain connects TRBV7-8 to TRBJ2-7; the D gene is possibly TRBD2 (7 bases). Germline V CDR1 and CDR2: SGHVS, FQNEAQ. Trimming pared 6 bases from V and 6 bases from J, leaving 18 bases between. CDR3 length equals 14 residues. DNA for the CDR3: TGTGCCAGCAGGGTGAATGGGGGGGCTGGCGAGCAGTACTTC. Translating gives CASRVNGGAGEQYF. The entire variable domain, with the rest obtained from reference TRBV7-8 and TRBJ2-7, is as follows: GAGVSQSPRYKVAKRGQDVALRCDPISGHVSLFWYQQALGQGPEFLTYFQNEAQLDKSGLPSDRFFAERPEGSVSTLKIQRTQQEDSAVYLCASRVNGGAGEQYFGPGTRLTVT.

The V call is TRBV6-4, the J call TRBJ2-7; D call uncertain. The CDR3 totals 13 residues. V lost 2 bases and J lost 4, with 9 bases in between. From germline, CDR1 is MRHNA and CDR2 SNTAGT. In DNA form, the CDR3 reads TGTGCCAGCAGTGACAGAACTACGTACGAGCAGTACTTC. Its protein is CASSDRTTYEQYF.

The chain employs TRBV7-9 and TRBJ2-7, with D tentatively TRBD1 (6 bases). The CDR3 totals 15 residues. V lost 5 bases, J lost 2 bases, and 16 bases lay in between. CDR1 SEHNR and CDR2 FQNEAQ come from the germline V gene (reference sequence). The CDR3, as DNA: TGTGCCAGCAGCCCTGGACAGAGCACGACCTACGAGCAGTACTTC. Its translation is CASSPGQSTTYEQYF.

CDR3 region: CASSYQGSVGYGYTF. The CDR3 region has the DNA TGTGCCAGTAGTTATCAGGGGTCGGTAGGCTATGGCTACACCTTC. The gene calls are TRBV19 and TRBJ1-2, with D possibly being TRBD1 (6 bases). CDR1 is LNHDA, CDR2 SQIVND, per germline (reference sequence). V lost 5 bases to trimming and J lost 4 bases, with 17 bases between them. The CDR3 is made up of 15 amino acids.

The chain employs TRBV7-9 and TRBJ1-4, with no clear D. The CDR3 contains 15 residues. The ends were cut back, 5 bases at V and 2 bases at J, with 12 bases in the middle. Per germline, CDR1 SEHNR and CDR2 FQNEAQ (reference sequence). In DNA, the CDR3 is TGTGCCAGCAGCCTCAGAGGAGGGACTAATGAAAAACTGTTTTTT. Translation: CASSLRGGTNEKLFF.

The rearrangement uses TRBV5-4 and TRBJ1-1, with unresolved D. CDR3 length: 14 residues. Germline CDR1 and CDR2: SGHNT and YYREEE (reference sequence). V shed 2 bases and J shed 6 bases, with 14 bases lying between them. CDR3 loop: CASSLGQISAEAFF. DNA for the CDR3: TGTGCCAGCAGCTTAGGCCAGATCAGCGCTGAAGCTTTCTTT.